This TCR beta chain was profiled in a study of blood T cell repertoires in COVID-19. Across the whole study: PBMCs, B-cell-depleted T cells, or T cells were the source of the cDNA or gDNA that made up the material.

In the source study's methods: Estimation of nucleated cell counts was performed using reference gene primer amplification. The method was immunoSEQ multiplex PCR; TCRdb's version includes in-frame clones alone and lacks a portion of them. V and J calls and clone size are copied from that table; D and trimming were computed from the DNA. The sample yields approximately 130,000 clones, around three quarters seen once. V dropped 0 bases and J dropped 8 bases, with 22 bases sitting between them. In germline, CDR1 is LNHNV, CDR2 YYDKDF (reference sequence). The CDR3 is 17 residues long. The chain carries TRBV15 and TRBJ1-2; no clear D. The sequence was collected from a human donor in a cohort sampled during active COVID-19. Material for sequencing was peripheral blood. CDR3 sequence: CATSRDRPRGMLGGYTF. The CDR3 DNA is TGTGCCACCAGCAGAGACCGGCCCCGCGGGATGTTGGGCGGCTACACCTTC.